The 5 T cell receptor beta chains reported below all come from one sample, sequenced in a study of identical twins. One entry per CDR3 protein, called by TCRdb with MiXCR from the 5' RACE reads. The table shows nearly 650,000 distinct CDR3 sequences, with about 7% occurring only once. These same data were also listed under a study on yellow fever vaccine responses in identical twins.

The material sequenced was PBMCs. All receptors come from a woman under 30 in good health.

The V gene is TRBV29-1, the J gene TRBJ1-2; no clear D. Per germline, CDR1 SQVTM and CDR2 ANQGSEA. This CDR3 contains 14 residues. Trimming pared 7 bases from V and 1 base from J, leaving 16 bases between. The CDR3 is CSATLGGFNYGYTF. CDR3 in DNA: TGCAGCGCCACCTTGGGCGGATTTAACTATGGCTACACCTTC.

The CDR3 sequence is CASGGVGNEQFF. The CDR3 coding sequence is TGTGCCAGCGGGGGGGTGGGAAATGAGCAGTTCTTC. The chain employs TRBV6-6 and TRBJ2-1; 7 bases agree with TRBD2. This CDR3 spans 12 amino acids. Germline V gene lookup returns CDR1 MNHNY and CDR2 SVGAGI (reference sequence). The V gene end was trimmed by 8 bases and the J gene end by 7 bases; junction bases not matched to a gene: 5.

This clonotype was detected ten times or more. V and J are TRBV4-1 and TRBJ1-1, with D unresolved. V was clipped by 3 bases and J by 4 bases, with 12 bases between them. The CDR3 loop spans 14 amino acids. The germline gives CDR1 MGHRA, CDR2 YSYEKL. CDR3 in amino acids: CASSQPGLATEAFF. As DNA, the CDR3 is TGCGCCAGCAGCCAGCCTGGGCTGGCCACTGAAGCTTTCTTT.

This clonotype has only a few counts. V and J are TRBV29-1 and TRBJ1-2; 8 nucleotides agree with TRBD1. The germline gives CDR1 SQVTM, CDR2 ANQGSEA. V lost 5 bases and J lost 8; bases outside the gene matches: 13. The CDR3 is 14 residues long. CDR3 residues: CSVTGTGNYGGYTF. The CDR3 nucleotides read TGCAGCGTTACCGGGACAGGAAACTATGGCGGCTACACCTTC.

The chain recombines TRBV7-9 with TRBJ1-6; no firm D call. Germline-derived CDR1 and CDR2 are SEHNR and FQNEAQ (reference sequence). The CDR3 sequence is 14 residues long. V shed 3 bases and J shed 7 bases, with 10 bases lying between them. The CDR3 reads CASSFGLVNSPLHF. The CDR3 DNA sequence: TGTGCCAGCAGCTTTGGACTGGTAAATTCACCCCTCCACTTT. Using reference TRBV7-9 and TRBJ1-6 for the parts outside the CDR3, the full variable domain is DTGVSQNPRHKITKRGQNVTFRCDPISEHNRLYWYRQTLGQGPEFLTYFQNEAQLEKSRLLSDRFSAERPKGSFSTLEIQRTEQGDSAMYLCASSFGLVNSPLHFGNGTRLTVT.